This T cell receptor beta chain is from a study of T cell responses to AZD1222 COVID-19 vaccine. Whole-study findings and limits: A mostly white British donor set with more females was recruited, and clonal diversity was possibly underestimated. In all cases, repertoires were sampled only after the peak T cell response. Variant regions that are unmutated are reportedly the target of nearly half of spike-specific TCRs.

Concerning this clone: Its target is unknown.

Libraries were prepared by immunoSEQ multiplex PCR; TCRdb keeps only in-frame clonotypes and omits some of them. In the table there are some 120,000 clones, roughly 88% of which are singletons. Germline loops: CDR1 SEHNR, CDR2 FQNEAQ (reference sequence). Trimming cost V 1 base and J 8 bases, with 3 bases left between them. The length of the CDR3 is 11 residues. The receptor comes from an adult in good health. J is TRBJ2-4 and V is TRBV7-9; D call uncertain. Sequences were derived from peripheral blood, sampled on day 0 of MenACWY control vaccination. CDR3 in DNA: TGTGCCAGCAGCTTAGGGCACATTCAGTACTTC. Its protein is CASSLGHIQYF.